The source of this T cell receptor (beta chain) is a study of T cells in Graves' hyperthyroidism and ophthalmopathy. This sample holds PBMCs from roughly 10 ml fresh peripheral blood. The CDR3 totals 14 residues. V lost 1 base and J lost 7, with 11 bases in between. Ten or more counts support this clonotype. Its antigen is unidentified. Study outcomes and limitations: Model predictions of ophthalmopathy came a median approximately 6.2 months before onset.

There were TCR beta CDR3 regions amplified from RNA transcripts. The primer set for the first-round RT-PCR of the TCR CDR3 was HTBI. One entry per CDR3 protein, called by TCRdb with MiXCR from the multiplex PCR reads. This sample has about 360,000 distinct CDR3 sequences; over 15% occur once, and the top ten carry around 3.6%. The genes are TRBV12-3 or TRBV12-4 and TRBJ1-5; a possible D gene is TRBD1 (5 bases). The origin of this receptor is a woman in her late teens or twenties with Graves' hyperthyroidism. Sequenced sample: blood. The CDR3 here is CASSLVSGYQPQHF. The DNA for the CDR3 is TGTGCCAGCAGTTTAGTATCAGGGTACCAGCCCCAGCATTTT.